This T cell receptor (beta chain) was identified during a study of cytomegalovirus exposure and HLA in healthy donors. PCR amplification relied on 60 Vbeta primers (plus 13 Jbeta primers). TCRdb's table, derived via immunoSEQ multiplex PCR, lists solely in-frame clones and lacks some. There are over 120,000 clones in the sample; 75% to 90% occur only once, and around 4.3% lies in the top ten. The ends were cut back, 2 bases at V and 2 bases at J, with 4 bases in the middle. Germline V gene sequence: CDR1 MNHEY, CDR2 SVGAGI. The length of the CDR3 is 14 residues. The material sequenced was PBMCs. This clonotype was sampled from a man aged 35 to 55 in good health and CMV-seronegative. V usage is TRBV6-5 and J usage is TRBJ2-6; no definite D call. The CDR3 here is CASSYRAGANVLTF. The CDR3 nucleotides read TGTGCCAGCAGTTACCGGGCTGGGGCCAACGTCCTGACTTTC.